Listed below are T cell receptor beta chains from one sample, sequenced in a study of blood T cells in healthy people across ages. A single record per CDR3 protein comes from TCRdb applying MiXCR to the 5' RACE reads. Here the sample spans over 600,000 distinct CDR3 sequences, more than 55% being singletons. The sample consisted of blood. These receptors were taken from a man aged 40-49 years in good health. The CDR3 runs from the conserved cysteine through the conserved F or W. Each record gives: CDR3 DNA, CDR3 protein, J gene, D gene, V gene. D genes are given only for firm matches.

TGTGCCAGCAGCCAATCCCGGTCAGCGGGGGAAGAGACCCAGTACTTC CASSQSRSAGEETQYF TRBJ2-5 TRBD2 TRBV7-2
TGTGCCAGCAGCCAAGAGAGAGGGACCTATGGCTACACCTTC CASSQERGTYGYTF TRBJ1-2 . TRBV4-2
TGCAGTGCGCGCGGGACTAGCGGTCGCACAGATACGCAGTATTTT CSARGTSGRTDTQYF TRBJ2-3 TRBD2 TRBV20-1
TGCAGTGTTCAGCGTTCTATCAATGAGCAGTTCTTC CSVQRSINEQFF TRBJ2-1 . TRBV20-1
TGTGCCACCCGGTCCGCGCAGGGAGCTTACGAGCAGTACTTC CATRSAQGAYEQYF TRBJ2-7 . TRBV10-3
TGTGCCAGCAGCTTCGGGGTCGAGACAGGGAGTAAGGCAGATACGCAGTATTTT CASSFGVETGSKADTQYF TRBJ2-3 TRBD1 TRBV11-2
TGTGCCAGCAGTTTACGACGGGCCCTCACCGGGGAGCTGTTTTTT CASSLRRALTGELFF TRBJ2-2 . TRBV28
TGCGCCAGCAGCCGAGAGCTAGCGGGAGGGCCGGGTGAGCAGTTCTTC CASSRELAGGPGEQFF TRBJ2-1 TRBD2 TRBV5-1
TGCAGCGTTGTTTCGGTGCCAGGGATAGAGACCCAGTACTTC CSVVSVPGIETQYF TRBJ2-5 . TRBV29-1
TGTGCCAGCAGCTCAACGGGAGCGGCTGGCGTTGAGACCCAGTACTTC CASSSTGAAGVETQYF TRBJ2-5 . TRBV7-2